This note documents a single T cell receptor (beta chain) sequence. The assay was immunoSEQ multiplex PCR, and TCRdb's table has in-frame clones only and misses some. There are 30,000 to 35,000 clones in the sample; 88% occur only once, and around 5% lies in the top ten. This sample was included in a study of a mutant IDH1 vaccine in newly diagnosed glioma. Time point denoted: baseline, week 1 (first vaccination visit). Described treatment: pre-vaccination baseline after standard-of-care therapy. CDR3 length: 15 amino acids. The V end lost 4 bases, the J end lost 8 bases, and 17 bases lay between the germline ends. Germline V gene sequence: CDR1 SEHNR, CDR2 FQNEAQ (reference sequence).

The sequencing here drew on PBMCs, taken from a glioma patient treated with radiotherapy, temozolomide or both. The chain carries TRBV7-9 and TRBJ1-4; weak D call: TRBD1 (6 bases). The clonotype comes from a woman between 40 and 50 years old with glioma. Here the CDR3 reads CASSSNSRGGEKLFF. The CDR3 region has the DNA TGTGCCAGCAGCTCAAATAGCAGGGGAGGAGAAAAACTGTTTTTT.